This T cell receptor (beta chain) was captured by sequencing in a study of shared T cell receptors in the human thymus. Profiling relied on immunoSEQ multiplex PCR, and the TCRdb table lists in-frame clones only, not all of them. Of about 660,000 clones in the sample, roughly 88% were seen once. CDR3 length equals 13 residues. Germline V gene lookup returns CDR1 MNHEY and CDR2 SMNVEV (reference sequence). J lost 7 bases, V lost 6 bases, and 4 bases had no gene match. These records were also assigned to another study, of human thymus T cells. This second study says: Donation was from healthy Finnish infants who were having corrective surgery that addressed congenital heart defects. The thymus tissue came from resections taken during corrective heart surgery. Across thymic and blood repertoires, the usage of V and J genes appeared to be biased. What related research reported was that thymic repertoires overlapped highly among unrelated individuals.

V gene TRBV27 combines with J gene TRBJ2-2, with TRBD2 matching over 8 bases. The sequence was obtained from a boy under three years old with a congenital heart defect. The sequencing input was thymocytes. The CDR3 nucleotides are TGTGCCAGCAGATTAGCGGGGAGCGGGGAGCTGTTTTTT. Translating gives CASRLAGSGELFF.